These 14 T cell receptor beta chains were sequenced from one sample in a study of blood T cell repertoires in COVID-19. Profiled with immunoSEQ multiplex PCR; TCRdb holds only in-frame clones, not every one. This table has under 200,000 clones, roughly 86% appearing once. Sequencing was performed on peripheral blood. These TCRs come from a man between 18 and 29 years old with acute or convalescent COVID-19.

This CDR3 is CASSSAGGAREKLFF. The CDR3 DNA reads TGTGCCAGCAGTTCCGCAGGGGGCGCGAGGGAAAAACTGTTTTTT. This sequence joins TRBV28 and TRBJ1-4; 8 bases align to TRBD1. The V gene end was trimmed by 4 bases and the J gene end by 8 bases; junction bases not matched to a gene: 9. Germline lookup yields CDR1 MDHEN and CDR2 SYDVKM. This CDR3 spans 15 amino acids.

V gene TRBV2 combines with J gene TRBJ1-1; TRBD1 matches 10 bases. The CDR3 consists of 12 residues. Looked up from germline, CDR1 is SNHLY and CDR2 is FYNNEI. The V and J ends lost 6 bases and 12 bases, in that order; junction bases with no gene match: 7. The CDR3 DNA reads TGTGCCAGCAGCGGGGACAGGGGAGCAACTTTCTTT. This sequence encodes CASSGDRGATFF.

This clone has more than one count but fewer than ten. The chain links TRBV5-6 to TRBJ2-5; D call uncertain. The CDR3 extends over 14 amino acids. Germline loops: CDR1 SGHDT, CDR2 YYEEEE. The V end was cut by 6 bases, the J end by 0 bases, with 12 bases between. In DNA, the CDR3 is TGTGCCAGCACCCATCTATCTAACCAAGAGACCCAGTACTTC. Its translation is CASTHLSNQETQYF.

The chain employs TRBV9 and TRBJ2-2; 9 bases are a match to TRBD1. Germline V gives CDR1 SGDLS, CDR2 YYNGEE. The CDR3 covers 17 residues. V shed 6 bases, J shed 2 bases, and the junction held 11 bases outside the gene matches. The CDR3, as DNA: TGTGCCAGCAATCCTGATCGGGACAGGGTAAACACCGGGGAGCTGTTTTTT. This codes for CASNPDRDRVNTGELFF.

The gene calls are TRBV13 and TRBJ2-1, with 11 bases that match TRBD2. V lost 5 bases and J lost 4; bases outside the gene matches: 4. In germline, CDR1 is PRHDT, CDR2 FYEKMQ (reference sequence). The length of the CDR3 is 15 residues. The CDR3: CASSLTSGAYNEQFF. Written as DNA, the CDR3 is TGTGCCAGCAGCCTGACTAGCGGGGCTTACAATGAGCAGTTCTTC.

This rearrangement joins TRBV25-1 to TRBJ2-1, with 10 bases aligning to TRBD2. This CDR3 has 17 amino acids. The germline CDR1 and CDR2 sequences are MGHDK and SYGVNS. Unmatched junction bases numbered 17, after V lost 6 bases and J lost 9 bases. The CDR3: CASRGTSGDSLVVEQFF. The CDR3 DNA is TGTGCCAGCAGAGGTACTAGCGGGGACAGCCTAGTTGTTGAGCAGTTCTTC. Full variable domain (outside the CDR3, taken from reference TRBV25-1 and TRBJ2-1): EADIYQTPRYLVIGTGKKITLECSQTMGHDKMYWYQQDPGMELHLIHYSYGVNSTEKGDLSSESTVSRIRTEHFPLTLESARPSHTSQYLCASRGTSGDSLVVEQFFGPGTRLTVL.

The chain combines TRBV5-8 with TRBJ2-4; D is undetermined. Germline V gene data show CDR1 as SGHTS and CDR2 as YDEGEE. The V gene lost 1 base and the J gene lost 1 base, with 12 bases spanning the gap. CDR3 length: 16 residues. The CDR3 nucleotides are TGTGCCAGCAGCTTGATGTCCGCGGTGGCCAAAAACATTCAGTACTTC. It encodes CASSLMSAVAKNIQYF.

The V gene is TRBV2, the J gene TRBJ2-5; 8 bases are shared with TRBD2. The V gene's germline CDR1 is SNHLY and CDR2 FYNNEI. The CDR3 has 16 residues. With V trimmed by 6 bases and J by 5 bases, 14 bases remained unmatched. CDR3 nucleotides: TGTGCCAGCAGGAACGGGGGGGGAATCTCGCGGGAGACCCAGTACTTC. Translating it yields CASRNGGGISRETQYF.

This chain uses TRBV20-1 with TRBJ1-5, with 8 positions matching TRBD1. After removal of 3 bases from V and 4 bases from J, the junction contained 8 bases not matched to a gene. This CDR3 has 15 residues. Germline CDR1 and CDR2: DFQATT and SNEGSKA (reference sequence). The CDR3 reads CSASPGGGTNQPQHF. CDR3 nucleotide sequence: TGCAGTGCTAGTCCAGGGGGCGGCACGAATCAGCCCCAGCATTTT.

V usage is TRBV2 and J usage is TRBJ2-1; D may be TRBD2 (5 bases). Trimming stripped 2 bases from V and 6 bases from J, with 14 bases between. Germline CDR1 reads SNHLY; CDR2 reads FYNNEI. The CDR3 contains 15 residues. The CDR3 here is CASSELSRRGNEQFF. The CDR3 DNA sequence: TGTGCCAGCAGTGAATTATCCCGCCGGGGCAATGAGCAGTTCTTC.

This clone has just one count. V gene TRBV7-9 combines with J gene TRBJ2-7, with D unresolved. Germline-derived CDR1 and CDR2 are SEHNR and FQNEAQ (reference sequence). The CDR3 totals 14 residues. DNA for the CDR3: TGTGCCAGCAGCTTAGCTTCAGTCTCCCACGAGCAGTACGTC. Amino acids: CASSLASVSHEQYV.

The V and J genes are TRBV11-2 and TRBJ1-4; TRBD1 agrees at 9 bases. Trimming cost V 4 bases and J 7 bases; bases outside gene matches: 1. In germline, CDR1 is SGHAT, CDR2 FQNNGV. The CDR3 length is 13 residues. The CDR3, as DNA: TGTGCCAGCAGCTCGGGACAGGGTGAAAAACTGTTTTTT. It specifies CASSSGQGEKLFF. Combining the CDR3 with reference TRBV11-2 and TRBJ1-4 gives the whole variable domain EAGVAQSPRYKIIEKRQSVAFWCNPISGHATLYWYQQILGQGPKLLIQFQNNGVVDDSQLPKDRFSAERLKGVDSTLKIQPAKLEDSAVYLCASSSGQGEKLFFGSGTQLSVL.

The chain carries TRBV7-3 and TRBJ2-1, with D possibly TRBD1 on 6 matching bases. Germline V lookup: CDR1 SGHTA, CDR2 FQGTGA. Between the trimmed V and J ends, which lost 4 bases and 4 bases, there was a span of 17 bases. CDR3 size: 16 residues. The CDR3 sequence is CASSSQGSAPYNEQFF. The CDR3 nucleotides read TGTGCCAGCAGCTCACAGGGTTCTGCTCCTTACAATGAGCAGTTCTTC.

About this clone itself: At one of its ends the junction is not consistent with the germline gene, which may arise from a read error. This chain links TRBV7-9 with TRBJ1-4; the match to TRBD1 covers 7 bases. Germline CDR1 reads SEHNR; CDR2 reads FQNEAQ (reference sequence). The CDR3 is 15 amino acids. The CDR3 nucleotides are TGTGCCAGCAGCCTCGGGGACAGCACTAATGAAAAACTGCTTTTT. Its translation: CASSLGDSTNEKLLF.